What follows are 5 T cell receptor beta chains derived from one specimen sequenced in a study of blood T cell repertoires in COVID-19. Method: immunoSEQ multiplex PCR; TCRdb's copy keeps in-frame clones and lacks some. The sample consists of some 170,000 clones, around 90% of them appearing once. The sequenced sample consisted of peripheral blood. These TCRs come from a woman aged 55-70 years who had recovered from COVID-19.

This clone occurred once. The V call is TRBV15, the J call TRBJ2-7; D gene ambiguous. Trimming stripped 0 bases from V and 1 base from J, with 10 bases between. Germline assignment: CDR1 LNHNV and CDR2 YYDKDF (reference sequence). The CDR3 is 15 amino acids. This chain's CDR3 is CATSRDFAESYEQYF. As DNA, the CDR3 is TGTGCCACCAGCAGAGATTTTGCCGAGTCCTACGAGCAGTACTTC.

The rearrangement uses TRBV2 and TRBJ2-7; no definite D call. The V gene lost 6 bases and the J gene lost 4 bases, with 13 bases spanning the gap. This CDR3 contains 13 residues. Germline CDR1 is SNHLY and CDR2 is FYNNEI. CDR3: CASRRTLLYEQYF. Here the CDR3 DNA reads TGTGCCAGCAGACGAACTCTCTTGTACGAGCAGTACTTC.

The V call is TRBV11-3, the J call TRBJ2-4; D may be TRBD2 (5 bases). CDR3 size: 13 residues. CDR1 is SGHNT and CDR2 is YENEEA in the germline V gene. Trimming took 3 bases from V and 8 from J, leaving 11 bases between them. The CDR3, as DNA: TGTGCCAGCAGCTTGAGGGTTGGGGACATTCAGTACTTC. Encoded protein: CASSLRVGDIQYF.

The chain has TRBV11-2 and TRBJ2-1; TRBD2 matches at 9 bases. The germline CDR1 and CDR2 sequences are SGHAT and FQNNGV. The CDR3 has 15 amino acids. Losses at the gene ends were 3 bases for V and 4 bases for J; bases not matched to a gene: 4. The CDR3, as DNA: TGTGCCAGCAGCTTTGGTCTAGCGGGGTACAATGAGCAGTTCTTC. The encoded protein is CASSFGLAGYNEQFF.

The chain uses TRBV4-2 and TRBJ1-5; possibly TRBD1 for D (5 bases). V was cut by 0 bases and J by 6 bases, with 15 bases left in between. This CDR3 comprises 16 residues. Germline V gene sequence: CDR1 LGHNA, CDR2 YNFKEQ. The CDR3 DNA reads TGTGCCAGCAGCCAAGATCTAGGGGTGGGGGGTCAGCCCCAGCATTTT. Amino acids: CASSQDLGVGGQPQHF.